The next 4 T cell receptor beta chains were all read from a single sample in a study of T and B cells in COVID-19 patients. From blood, roughly 250-550 ng of genomic DNA served as TRB template. TRB rearrangements were amplified by multiplex PCR with BIOMED2 TRB-A/B primers. From the multiplex PCR reads, TCRdb called clonotypes with MiXCR, one entry per CDR3 protein. The sample consists of 15,000 or so distinct CDR3 sequences, under 35% of them appearing once. The sequenced sample was blood. Every receptor here comes from a human donor who had recovered from COVID-19.

This clonotype has only one observation. J is TRBJ2-5 and V is TRBV14, with 7 positions matching TRBD1. The CDR3 runs 15 residues. V was clipped by 0 bases and J by 5 bases; unmatched bases: 6. Germline CDR1 SGHDN, CDR2 FVKESK. This CDR3 is CASSQEKGARETQYF. The CDR3 region has the DNA TGTGCCAGCAGCCAAGAGAAGGGGGCGAGGGAGACCCAGTACTTC.

Relative to its sample, this clonotype is medium-sized. The chain joins TRBV19 to TRBJ2-3; 10 bases align to TRBD2. This CDR3 is 16 amino acids long. The germline CDR1 and CDR2 sequences are LNHDA and SQIVND (reference sequence). Unmatched junction bases numbered 5, after V lost 5 bases and J lost 0 bases. CDR3 sequence reads: CASSSRTSGSTDTQYF. CDR3 bases: TGTGCCAGTAGTTCCAGGACTAGCGGAAGCACAGATACGCAGTATTTT.

The CDR3 sequence: CASSAGQGERETQYF. Written as DNA, the CDR3 is TGTGCCAGTAGTGCGGGACAGGGGGAGAGAGAGACCCAGTACTTC. The chain combines TRBV19 with TRBJ2-5, with 11 bases fitting TRBD1. V was clipped by 5 bases and J by 4 bases; unmatched bases: 6. CDR3 length: 15 residues. CDR1 LNHDA and CDR2 SQIVND come from the germline V gene (reference sequence).

This clonotype was counted ten times or more. V gene TRBV19 combines with J gene TRBJ1-2; maybe TRBD1 (5 bases). The CDR3 extends over 12 amino acids. Looked up from germline, CDR1 is LNHDA and CDR2 is SQIVND (reference sequence). The V gene lost 1 base and the J gene lost 8 bases, with 8 bases spanning the gap. This CDR3 reads CASSIAGLGYTF. CDR3 in DNA: TGTGCCAGTAGTATAGCGGGGCTCGGCTACACCTTC.